This TCR beta chain came from a study of blood T cell repertoires in COVID-19 (TCRdb year 2020). About the full investigation: Samples covering the acute and convalescent phases of COVID-19 were provided by collaborators in the United States, Italy and Spain. Nearly every sample came with metadata listing a de-identified subject ID, COVID-19 status, age in years and sex. The repertoires were made available in a free public database intended to serve as a resource for research on the immune response to SARS-CoV-2. The material from the prospective study consisted of cDNA or gDNA derived from T cells, B-cell-depleted T cells, or PBMCs. The samples were drawn from the first 160 participants of the ongoing ImmuneRACE study and from under 1,500 subjects provided by 6 global collaborators. Where available, HLA class I and class II types were obtained from metadata supplied by the sample provider rather than from assay-based typing. The dataset comprised deeply sampled blood TCRbeta repertoires from subjects exposed to, actively infected with, or recovered from COVID-19. Points the paper makes about the study in general: The amount of clinical and demographic metadata varied by source and participant and was provided uncurated.

The immunoSEQ Assay, a bias-controlled multiplex PCR, was used to amplify TCRbeta CDR3 regions from genomic DNA. In the original analysis: The number of nucleated cells in each sample was estimated from the amplification of reference gene primers within the assay. To quantify the absolute abundance of each unique TCRbeta CDR3 rearrangement, sequence reads were collapsed and filtered. Productive Simpson clonality was computed per sample as the square root of Simpson's diversity index over productive rearrangements. In its TCRdb copy, this immuneACCESS table keeps in-frame sequences only and misses some clones. Where compared with another copy, unresolved V genes explain less than half of these, and the others have no known cause. V, J and clone size were drawn from that table, and D and trimming were deduced from the DNA. This sample is represented by 99,000 or so clones; approximately 72% of them were singletons. Roughly 21% of the sample goes to the ten largest clones.

A note on this clone: Its cognate antigen has yet to be identified. Base qualities were left out, and no much larger clone turns up one base away.

Each collaborating institution followed its own protocols to collect whole blood in K2EDTA tubes. For TCRbeta analysis, collaborators shipped samples in one of three forms: frozen whole blood, isolated PBMCs, or DNA extracted from either of those sample types. Cut back by 0 bases and 3 bases, the V and J ends lie 9 bases apart. From cysteine to phenylalanine, the CDR3 is 15 amino acids long. Only the CDR3 part of the read is kept: 45 bases, read in frame from the first base. Sequences SEHNR (CDR1) and FQNEAQ (CDR2) are obtained from the germline V gene (reference sequence). The sequence derives from a woman in her seventies with acute or convalescent COVID-19. The rearranged chain carries TRBV7-9 and TRBJ1-5; a tentative D call is TRBD1 (5 bases match). The sequenced sample was peripheral blood. Here the CDR3 is given as CASSLASGNNQPQHF. The DNA sequence is given as TGTGCCAGCAGCTTAGCGTCAGGGAACAATCAGCCCCAGCATTTT.